Listed here are 6 T cell receptor beta chains from one sample, sequenced in a study of molecular identifiers for immune sequencing clone quantification. TCRdb redid the calling of the PCR reads with MiXCR, one entry per CDR3 protein. The sample shows some 100,000 distinct CDR3 sequences, 36% of them seen only once. The sequencing sample was made of naive CD8+ T cells from blood, with Jurkat cell RNA spiked in. The subset is: FACS-sorted CD8+CD4-CCR7+CD45RA+ naive T cells. The receptors come from a human donor in good health. Some libraries in this study had Jurkat cell RNA spiked in.

This clonotype was counted at least ten times. The V gene is TRBV5-1, the J gene TRBJ2-7; TRBD2 aligns across 7 bases. Losses at the gene ends were 4 bases for V and 2 bases for J; bases not matched to a gene: 3. CDR1 and CDR2 (germline): SGHRS, YFSETQ. The CDR3 spans 13 residues. The CDR3 DNA is TGCGCCAGCAGCACCGGACTAGCCTACGAGCAGTACTTC. Translated, it gives CASSTGLAYEQYF. The entire variable domain, with the rest obtained from reference TRBV5-1 and TRBJ2-7, is as follows: KAGVTQTPRYLIKTRGQQVTLSCSPISGHRSVSWYQQTPGQGLQFLFEYFSETQRNKGNFPGRFSGRQFSNSRSEMNVSTLELGDSALYLCASSTGLAYEQYFGPGTRLTVT.

In this sample, this clonotype turned up a few times. The J gene is TRBJ2-6, the V gene TRBV6-5; weak D call: TRBD1 (5 bases). The CDR3 sequence is 18 residues long. The germline gives CDR1 MNHEY, CDR2 SVGAGI. Between the trimmed V and J ends, which lost 6 bases and 2 bases, there was a span of 20 bases. The DNA for the CDR3 is TGTGCCAGCAGAGGATCTCCAAGACAGAGTCCTGGGGCCAACGTCCTGACTTTC. Translated: CASRGSPRQSPGANVLTF.

The rearrangement uses TRBV2 and TRBJ2-2; D uncertain. The V gene's germline CDR1 is SNHLY and CDR2 FYNNEI. Deletions cut 8 bases from V and 4 bases from J, with 8 bases between. The CDR3 has 12 residues. CDR3 bases: TGTGCCAGCTTAGGCATCACCGGGGAGCTGTTTTTT. Protein: CASLGITGELFF. The full variable domain, rest sourced from reference TRBV2 and TRBJ2-2, is EPEVTQTPSHQVTQMGQEVILRCVPISNHLYFYWYRQILGQKVEFLVSFYNNEISEKSEIFDDQFSVERPDGSNFTLKIRSTKLEDSAMYFCASLGITGELFFGEGSRLTVL.

J is TRBJ2-1 and V is TRBV4-1; weak D call: TRBD1 (5 bases). The J call could be wrong; TRBJ2-7 is a better fit for the DNA end. CDR1 is MGHRA and CDR2 is YSYEKL in the germline V gene. CDR3 length: 16 residues. The CDR3 loop reads CASSQGGHLSYNEQYF. CDR3 nucleotides: TGCGCCAGCAGCCAAGGGGGCCACCTCTCCTACAATGAGCAGTACTTC.

This clonotype was counted only a few times. A read error is possible here, since a much larger clone lies one base away. The rearrangement uses TRBV11-2 and TRBJ2-3; the D is unclear. V lost 4 bases, J lost 2 bases, and 4 bases lay in between. Germline V lookup: CDR1 SGHAT, CDR2 FQNNGV. The CDR3 spans 12 residues. CDR3 in DNA: TGTGCCAGCAGCTCCGCCACAGATACGCAGTATTTT. Translation gives CASSSATDTQYF.

This clonotype was observed many times. The J gene is TRBJ2-5, the V gene TRBV28, with TRBD1 matching over 7 bases. Germline CDR1 reads MDHEN; CDR2 reads SYDVKM. Trimming at V came to 4 bases and at J to 1 base, leaving 3 bases not matched to a gene. This CDR3 contains 14 residues. The CDR3 DNA reads TGTGCCAGCAGTTCTGAGGGGGCCCAAGAGACCCAGTACTTC. Amino acids: CASSSEGAQETQYF.